The 3 T cell receptor beta chains presented below share a single source sample, sequenced in a study of HIV-infected patients and healthy controls. cDNA was made from 400 to 500 ng RNA using alpha and beta constant primers. Separate chain-specific third strand synthesis with multiplexing indices produced the alpha and beta libraries. One entry per CDR3 protein results from TCRdb running MiXCR on the 5' RACE reads. The sample holds roughly 10,000 distinct CDR3 sequences, roughly 8% seen once. All unsorted peripheral T cells were captured because whole blood was used without fractionation. The source material was blood. These receptors all come from an adult in good health.

In its sample, this clonotype ranks as medium-sized. The CDR3 here is CASRSPPVNTEAFF. The DNA for the CDR3 is TGTGCCAGCAGGAGCCCCCCTGTGAACACTGAAGCTTTCTTT. The rearrangement joins TRBV6-1 to TRBJ1-1, with D hard to call. The CDR3 has 14 residues. Trimming cost V 6 bases and J 0 bases, with 11 bases left between them. Germline CDR1 reads MNHNS; CDR2 reads SASEGT.

By share, this clonotype counts as medium-sized. This sequence joins TRBV14 and TRBJ1-4; D not resolved. V gave up 4 bases and J gave up 7 bases, with 16 bases separating them. The CDR3 sequence is 15 residues long. Per the germline V gene, CDR1 is SGHDN and CDR2 is FVKESK. CDR3 coding DNA: TGTGCCAGCAGCCCGGGGAATGTGAAATTTGAAAAACTGTTTTTT. This gives the protein CASSPGNVKFEKLFF.

In its sample, this clonotype was seen a few times. The rearrangement joins TRBV18 to TRBJ2-3, with 7 bases identical to TRBD1. CDR1 KGHSH and CDR2 LQKENI come from the germline V gene. V trimming: 4 bases; J trimming: 6 bases; junction bases outside the gene matches: 7. The CDR3 has 14 amino acids. CDR3 nucleotides: TGTGCCAGCTCACGAAACCGGGACAGCGATACGCAGTATTTT. This sequence encodes CASSRNRDSDTQYF.